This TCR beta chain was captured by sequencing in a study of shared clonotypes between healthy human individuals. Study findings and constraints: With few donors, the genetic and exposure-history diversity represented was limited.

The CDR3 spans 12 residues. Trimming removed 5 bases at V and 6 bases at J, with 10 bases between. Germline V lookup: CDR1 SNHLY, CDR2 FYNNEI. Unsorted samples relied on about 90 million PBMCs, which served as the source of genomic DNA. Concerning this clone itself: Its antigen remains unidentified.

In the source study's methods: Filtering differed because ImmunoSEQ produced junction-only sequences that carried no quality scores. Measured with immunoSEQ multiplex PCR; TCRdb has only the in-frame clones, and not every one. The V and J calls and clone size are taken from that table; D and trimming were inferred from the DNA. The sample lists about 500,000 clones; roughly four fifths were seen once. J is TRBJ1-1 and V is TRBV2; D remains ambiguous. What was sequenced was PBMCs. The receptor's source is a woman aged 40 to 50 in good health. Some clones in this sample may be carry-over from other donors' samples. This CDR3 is CASSRISAEAFF. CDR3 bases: TGTGCCAGCAGTAGGATAAGTGCTGAAGCTTTCTTT.